These 9 T cell receptor beta chains share one sample of origin, sequenced in a study of cytomegalovirus exposure and HLA in healthy donors. The PCR was carried out with 60 Vbeta primers and 13 Jbeta primers. Sequenced by immunoSEQ multiplex PCR; TCRdb stores in-frame clones only, minus some. The sample carries about 210,000 clones, over 75% recorded once. Sequenced sample: PBMCs. The receptor set was obtained from a woman in her 50s in good health and CMV-seropositive.

V and J are TRBV5-1 and TRBJ1-1, with 11 bases aligning to TRBD1. Germline CDR1 SGHRS, CDR2 YFSETQ. Germline trimming cut 3 bases from V and 0 bases from J; bases unmatched to any gene: 4. The CDR3 length is 16 residues. The CDR3 coding sequence is TGCGCCAGCAGCTGGGGACAGGGGGTGGTGAACACTGAAGCTTTCTTT. It codes for CASSWGQGVVNTEAFF.

The chain uses TRBV6-1 and TRBJ1-1; tentatively, D is TRBD1 (6 bases). With 6 bases removed from V and 6 bases from J, the gap between germline ends came to 14 bases. There are 13 residues in the CDR3. The V gene's germline CDR1 is MNHNS and CDR2 SASEGT. In DNA, the CDR3 is TGTGCCAGCAGCTTAACCCCAGGGGCTGAAGCTTTCTTT. This codes for CASSLTPGAEAFF.

The chain combines TRBV11-3 with TRBJ2-2; weak D call: TRBD1 (6 bases). This CDR3 has 14 residues. V shed 1 base and J shed 5 bases, with 8 bases lying between them. CDR1 and CDR2 (germline): SGHNT, YENEEA. For the CDR3, the DNA is TGTGCCAGCAGCTTAGTCAGGGGAACCGGGGAGCTGTTTTTT. This sequence encodes CASSLVRGTGELFF.

The chain links TRBV6-1 to TRBJ1-4, with D possibly matching TRBD1 (5 bases). This CDR3 comprises 13 residues. Trimming stripped 11 bases from V and 5 bases from J, with 15 bases between. CDR1 is MNHNS, CDR2 SASEGT, per germline. The CDR3 loop is CAGGLGVNEKLFF. The CDR3 region has the DNA TGTGCCGGGGGGTTGGGGGTGAATGAAAAACTGTTTTTT.

The rearrangement links TRBV30 to TRBJ2-7, with 12 bases identical to TRBD2. The J call is doubtful: the DNA matches TRBJ2-1 better. The CDR3 spans 15 residues. Germline CDR1 and CDR2: GTSNPN and SVGIG (reference sequence). CDR3 residues: CAWSRLAGAYNEQFF. CDR3 nucleotides: TGTGCCTGGAGCCGACTAGCGGGGGCATACAATGAGCAGTTCTTC.

The genes are TRBV5-1 and TRBJ2-1; D possibly corresponds to TRBD2 (6 bases). The CDR3 contains 15 residues. In germline, CDR1 is SGHRS, CDR2 YFSETQ. Trimming stripped 1 base from V and 8 bases from J, with 16 bases between. The CDR3 DNA reads TGCGCCAGCAGCTTGTCGTCTCGAAGACTAGATGAGCAGTTCTTC. This gives the protein CASSLSSRRLDEQFF. Together with reference TRBV5-1 and TRBJ2-1, the CDR3 gives the full variable domain: KAGVTQTPRYLIKTRGQQVTLSCSPISGHRSVSWYQQTPGQGLQFLFEYFSETQRNKGNFPGRFSGRQFSNSRSEMNVSTLELGDSALYLCASSLSSRRLDEQFFGPGTRLTVL.

CDR3 DNA: TGCGCCAGCAGCCAAGATTGGGAGGGGACACCCCTCCACTTT. The encoded protein is CASSQDWEGTPLHF. The chain carries TRBV4-3 and TRBJ1-6, with D possibly matching TRBD1 (5 bases). The V end was cut by 0 bases, the J end by 11 bases, with 11 bases between. The CDR3 is 14 residues long. Germline lookup yields CDR1 LGHNA and CDR2 YSLEER.

The CDR3: CASSQGWGVNTEAFF. CDR3 DNA: TGCGCCAGCAGCCAAGGGTGGGGGGTGAACACTGAAGCTTTCTTT. V is TRBV4-1 and J is TRBJ1-1; a possible D gene is TRBD1 (5 bases). Germline V gene lookup returns CDR1 MGHRA and CDR2 YSYEKL. V was clipped by 1 base and J by 0 bases, with 9 bases between them. CDR3 length: 15 amino acids.

J is TRBJ1-2 and V is TRBV30, with a weak D call TRBD1 (6 bases). Looked up from germline, CDR1 is GTSNPN and CDR2 is SVGIG (reference sequence). The ends were cut back, 4 bases at V and 6 bases at J, with 12 bases in the middle. CDR3 length: 12 residues. Here the CDR3 DNA reads TGTGCCTGGAATCGGGGGGCGCATGGCTACACCTTC. Its translation is CAWNRGAHGYTF.